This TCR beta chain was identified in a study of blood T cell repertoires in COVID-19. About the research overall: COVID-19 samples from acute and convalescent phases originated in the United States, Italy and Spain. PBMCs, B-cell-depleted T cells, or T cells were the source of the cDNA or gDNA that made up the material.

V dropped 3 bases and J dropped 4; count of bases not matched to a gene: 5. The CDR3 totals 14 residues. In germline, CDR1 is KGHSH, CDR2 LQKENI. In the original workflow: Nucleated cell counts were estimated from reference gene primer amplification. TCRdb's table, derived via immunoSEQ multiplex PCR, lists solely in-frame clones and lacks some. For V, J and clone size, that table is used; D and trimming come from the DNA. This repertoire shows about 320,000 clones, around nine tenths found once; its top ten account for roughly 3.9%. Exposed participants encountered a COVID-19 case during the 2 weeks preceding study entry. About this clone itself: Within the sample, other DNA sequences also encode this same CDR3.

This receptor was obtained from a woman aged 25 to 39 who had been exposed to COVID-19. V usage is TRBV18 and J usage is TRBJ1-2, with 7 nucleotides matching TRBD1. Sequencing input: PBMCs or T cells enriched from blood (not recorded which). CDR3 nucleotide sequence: TGTGCCAGCTCACCCGGACAGGTCGGCTATGGCTACACCTTC. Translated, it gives CASSPGQVGYGYTF.